This T cell receptor (beta chain) appears in the sequencing data of a study of T-cell memory formation after mild COVID-19. Via MiXCR, TCRdb re-called the 5' RACE reads, giving one row per CDR3 protein. The table records 550,000 to 600,000 distinct CDR3 sequences, 20% to 25% of them present only once. The germline CDR1 and CDR2 sequences are DFQATT and SNEGSKA (reference sequence). V was trimmed by 0 bases and J by 4 bases, leaving 12 bases between them. The CDR3 runs 15 residues. The source is an adult woman who had mild COVID-19 (a few samples of this study predate the infection). Cell type and time point are not known. This sequence joins TRBV20-1 and TRBJ2-2; D not resolved. Sequencing was performed on PBMCs or a T cell subset sorted from them (not recorded which). The CDR3 nucleotides are TGCAGTGCTAGAGATTCCCGGGTGGGCACCGGGGAGCTGTTTTTT. It translates to CSARDSRVGTGELFF.